One sample yielded the 4 T cell receptor beta chains listed below, sequenced in a study of shared clonotypes between healthy human individuals (dated by TCRdb to 2020 to 2021). Libraries were built with the immunoSEQ multiplex PCR assay. TCRdb obtained this table from immuneACCESS and retained in-frame rearrangements with V and J assigned. These tables miss some clones; where compared with another copy, unresolved V genes account for less than half of the shortfall, and the remainder is unexplained. Recorded for this sample are more than 400,000 clones; approximately 84% of them occurred a single time. Of the sample, approximately 11% falls within the top ten clones. The sequenced material came from PBMCs. The receptors derive from a woman in her thirties or forties in good health. Some clones in this sample may be carry-over from other donors' samples.

The rearrangement uses TRBV5-1 and TRBJ2-7; the D is unclear. Germline CDR1 SGHRS, CDR2 YFSETQ. CDR3 size: 13 residues. V was trimmed by 2 bases and J by 2 bases, leaving 8 bases between them. CDR3 region: CASSFGGTYEQYF. DNA for the CDR3: TGCGCCAGCAGCTTTGGCGGAACCTACGAGCAGTACTTC. The variable domain in full, completed from reference TRBV5-1 and TRBJ2-7, reads KAGVTQTPRYLIKTRGQQVTLSCSPISGHRSVSWYQQTPGQGLQFLFEYFSETQRNKGNFPGRFSGRQFSNSRSEMNVSTLELGDSALYLCASSFGGTYEQYFGPGTRLTVT.

In its sample, this clone was seen once. The chain uses TRBV18 and TRBJ1-2; tentatively, D is TRBD1 (6 bases). Germline V gives CDR1 KGHSH, CDR2 LQKENI. The CDR3 contains 15 residues. V was pared by 5 bases and J by 0 bases, with 13 bases between. CDR3 in amino acids: CASSSRGKANYGYTF. In nucleotides, the CDR3 is TGTGCCAGCTCATCCAGGGGAAAAGCTAACTATGGCTACACCTTC.

This clone was observed once. A read error is likely here: a far larger clone is one base away. The rearrangement links TRBV6-1 to TRBJ2-7; the match to TRBD1 covers 9 bases. Germline CDR1 reads MNHNS; CDR2 reads SASEGT. The CDR3 covers 15 residues. With V trimmed by 5 bases and J by 5 bases, 10 bases remained unmatched. In DNA, the CDR3 is TGTGCCAGCAGTTTTGAGGGACAGGGATCCCACGAGCAGTACTTC. It is translated as CASSFEGQGSHEQYF.

The chain uses TRBV29-1 and TRBJ2-5; D possibly corresponds to TRBD2 (6 bases). The germline CDR1 and CDR2 sequences are SQVTM and ANQGSEA. This CDR3 is built from 13 residues. Trimming removed 6 bases at V and 0 bases at J, with 11 bases between. CDR3 sequence (DNA): TGCAGCGTCGGACTAAGATACCAAGAGACCCAGTACTTC. It yields the protein CSVGLRYQETQYF.